A selection of T cell receptor beta chains follows, all from one sample in a study of blood T cells in healthy people across ages. One entry per CDR3 protein, called by TCRdb with MiXCR from the 5' RACE reads. This sample has around 750,000 distinct CDR3 sequences, with about 48% found just once. Sequenced input: blood. Receptors were obtained from an older man in good health. Both conserved end residues are part of each CDR3. A D gene is named only where the DNA matches it firmly. Clone size is not always given. Where it is, it says once, few, many or a class for expanded clones.

>TRBV5-1|-|-|TRBJ2-7
CASSAGQRPYEQYF
TGCGCCAGCAGCGCGGGACAGCGACCCTACGAGCAGTACTTC
>TRBV6-1|TRBD1|-|TRBJ1-5
CASSLDRTTVQPQHF
TGTGCCAGCAGTTTGGACAGGACTACGGTTCAGCCCCAGCATTTT
>TRBV7-9|-|-|TRBJ2-5
CASSLLGEIQYF
TGTGCCAGCAGCTTACTTGGGGAAATCCAGTACTTC
>TRBV4-1|-|few|TRBJ2-5
CASSQDRGLSRYF
TGCGCCAGCAGCCAAGACAGGGGTCTTAGTAGGTACTTC
>TRBV7-2|TRBD1|-|TRBJ2-5
CASSFGFGQGLETQYF
TGTGCCAGCAGCTTTGGTTTCGGACAGGGACTGGAGACCCAGTACTTC
>TRBV5-1|TRBD1|once|TRBJ1-1
CASRAQGGETEAFF
TGCGCCAGCAGAGCCCAGGGGGGGGAGACTGAAGCTTTCTTT
>TRBV5-1|-|-|TRBJ2-5
CASSFGVGPETQYF
TGCGCCAGCAGCTTTGGGGTGGGTCCGGAGACCCAGTACTTC
>TRBV2|TRBD1|-|TRBJ2-1
CASSLENRGEQFF
TGTGCCAGCAGTCTGGAGAACAGGGGTGAGCAGTTCTTC
>TRBV2|-|many|TRBJ1-1
CASSDRVYTEAFF
TGTGCCAGCAGTGACAGGGTTTACACTGAAGCTTTCTTT
>TRBV25-1|-|-|TRBJ1-1
CASSEYRGENTEAFF
TGTGCCAGCAGTGAATATCGGGGTGAGAACACTGAAGCTTTCTTT
>TRBV5-1|-|few|TRBJ2-4
CASSFLPTIGTLAKNIQYF
TGCGCCAGCAGCTTCCTCCCCACCATTGGAACACTAGCCAAAAACATTCAGTACTTC
>TRBV18|TRBD1|few|TRBJ1-5
CASSPDRAGQPQHF
TGTGCCAGCTCACCTGACAGGGCTGGTCAGCCCCAGCATTTT
>TRBV27|-|-|TRBJ2-3
CASSLSGTGHRYAYF
TGTGCCAGCAGTTTATCAGGGACGGGGCACAGATACGCGTATTTT
>TRBV7-2|-|-|TRBJ2-3
CASSRRRGGNTDTQYF
TGTGCCAGCAGCCGGCGGCGGGGCGGCAACACAGATACGCAGTATTTT
>TRBV7-2|-|few|TRBJ2-5
CASSLTTGSGGETQYF
TGTGCCAGCAGCTTAACGACGGGGTCTGGGGGAGAGACCCAGTACTTC
>TRBV9|-|few|TRBJ2-3
CASSVGLQGGGTDTQYF
TGTGCCAGCAGCGTAGGCCTCCAGGGGGGAGGCACCGATACGCAGTATTTT
>TRBV30|TRBD2|-|TRBJ2-3
CAWSVGLRREDRYAYF
TGTGCCTGGAGTGTAGGCCTACGGCGGGAGGATAGATACGCGTATTTT
>TRBV5-1|-|-|TRBJ2-5
CASSWAPVPQETQYF
TGCGCCAGCAGCTGGGCCCCGGTTCCCCAAGAGACCCAGTACTTC
>TRBV2|TRBD1|-|TRBJ1-5
CASRPRTGGSQPQHF
TGTGCCAGCAGACCCAGGACAGGGGGCAGTCAGCCCCAGCATTTT
>TRBV12-3/TRBV12-4|-|-|TRBJ1-2
CASSLGESRGGYTF
TGTGCCAGCAGTTTAGGGGAGTCGCGGGGCGGCTACACCTTC
>TRBV9|-|-|TRBJ1-5
CASSVAGVEGQPQHF
TGTGCCAGCAGCGTAGCGGGGGTTGAGGGTCAGCCCCAGCATTTT
>TRBV20-1|-|-|TRBJ1-2
CSARSGGYTF
TGCAGTGCAAGAAGTGGAGGCTACACCTTC
>TRBV20-1|-|-|TRBJ1-2
CSATTQPIQGHGYTF
TGCAGTGCTACCACACAACCAATACAGGGCCATGGCTACACCTTC
>TRBV6-1|-|-|TRBJ2-5
CASREARGRETQYF
TGTGCCAGCAGGGAAGCCAGGGGTCGGGAGACCCAGTACTTC
>TRBV20-1|-|-|TRBJ2-1
CSARDLWRYNEQFF
TGCAGTGCTAGAGACCTGTGGCGGTACAATGAGCAGTTCTTC
>TRBV18|-|few|TRBJ1-2
CASSPNPRGHGYTF
TGTGCCAGCTCACCCAACCCACGGGGCCATGGCTACACCTTC
>TRBV5-1|-|once|TRBJ2-5
CASSSALGRETQYF
TGCGCCAGCAGCTCCGCCCTCGGCCGGGAGACCCAGTACTTC
>TRBV9|TRBD1|-|TRBJ2-1
CASSFGGQTQETQFF
TGTGCCAGCAGCTTTGGGGGACAGACTCAAGAGACCCAGTTCTTC
>TRBV6-5|-|few|TRBJ1-2
CASSYQGSYTF
TGTGCCAGCAGTTACCAGGGGAGCTACACCTTC
>TRBV6-5|TRBD1|-|TRBJ2-2
CASSIQGAGTGELFF
TGTGCCAGCAGTATCCAGGGGGCAGGGACCGGGGAGCTGTTTTTT
>TRBV28|-|-|TRBJ2-7
CASRSTATSYEQYF
TGTGCCAGCAGGTCTACGGCAACATCCTACGAGCAGTACTTC
>TRBV2|TRBD1|-|TRBJ1-5
CASSDGGTGLGQPQHF
TGTGCCAGCAGTGATGGGGGGACAGGGCTGGGACAGCCCCAGCATTTT
>TRBV25-1|-|few|TRBJ2-1
CASSEVRSGNEQFF
TGTGCCAGCAGTGAGGTCCGGTCGGGGAATGAGCAGTTCTTC
>TRBV18|TRBD2|-|TRBJ2-1
CASSPRLAQDEQFF
TGTGCCAGCTCACCGCGACTAGCCCAGGATGAGCAGTTCTTC
>TRBV7-9|TRBD2|many|TRBJ2-7
CASSFMAGGYEQYF
TGTGCCAGCAGCTTCATGGCGGGAGGCTACGAGCAGTACTTC
>TRBV14|-|-|TRBJ2-3
CASSQDPQGLTDTQYF
TGTGCCAGCAGCCAAGATCCGCAGGGACTGACAGATACGCAGTATTTT
>TRBV4-1|-|once|TRBJ2-7
CASSQEVSPGAGTYEQYF
TGCGCCAGCAGCCAAGAAGTGTCCCCAGGGGCGGGTACGTACGAGCAGTACTTC
>TRBV29-1|TRBD1|few|TRBJ1-1
CSVHRGLSEAFF
TGCAGCGTCCACAGGGGGTTGAGTGAAGCTTTCTTT
>TRBV5-1|-|-|TRBJ2-3
CASSLQIRWADTQYF
TGCGCCAGCAGCTTGCAGATACGGTGGGCGGATACGCAGTATTTT
>TRBV6-1|TRBD1|-|TRBJ1-2
CASGQGGKYGYTF
TGTGCCAGCGGACAGGGGGGAAAGTATGGCTACACCTTC
>TRBV6-5|-|few|TRBJ2-7
CASRHLYEQYF
TGTGCCAGCCGCCACTTGTACGAGCAGTACTTC
>TRBV14|-|-|TRBJ2-3
CASSQDRRRTKDTQYF
TGTGCCAGCAGCCAAGATCGACGGAGGACTAAAGATACGCAGTATTTT
>TRBV20-1|TRBD2|-|TRBJ2-7
CSVSGVAVYEQYF
TGCAGTGTTAGCGGGGTAGCGGTATACGAGCAGTACTTC
>TRBV10-2|TRBD1|-|TRBJ2-3
CASLETGHTDTQYF
TGCGCCAGCCTCGAGACAGGGCACACAGATACGCAGTATTTT
>TRBV7-9|-|-|TRBJ2-7
CASSLLWGEQYF
TGTGCCAGCAGTCTGCTCTGGGGCGAGCAGTACTTC
>TRBV5-1|TRBD2|-|TRBJ2-1
CASSLVLAGKLNEQFF
TGCGCCAGCAGCTTGGTGCTAGCGGGAAAGCTAAATGAGCAGTTCTTC
>TRBV7-2|-|once|TRBJ1-4
CASSSGPDPSGLFF
TGTGCCAGCAGCTCGGGACCGGACCCTAGTGGACTGTTTTTT
>TRBV5-1|-|-|TRBJ1-1
CASSLEGPFMNTEAFF
TGCGCCAGCAGCTTGGAAGGGCCGTTCATGAACACTGAAGCTTTCTTT
>TRBV18|-|-|TRBJ2-1
CASSPLRGYNEQFF
TGTGCCAGCTCACCATTGCGGGGCTACAATGAGCAGTTCTTC
>TRBV6-5|TRBD1|few|TRBJ2-3
CASKVGQGGRYAYF
TGTGCCAGCAAAGTCGGACAGGGGGGGAGATACGCGTATTTT
>TRBV20-1|TRBD2|few|TRBJ2-1
CSARASGRPYNEQFF
TGCAGTGCTAGGGCTAGCGGGAGACCTTACAATGAGCAGTTCTTC